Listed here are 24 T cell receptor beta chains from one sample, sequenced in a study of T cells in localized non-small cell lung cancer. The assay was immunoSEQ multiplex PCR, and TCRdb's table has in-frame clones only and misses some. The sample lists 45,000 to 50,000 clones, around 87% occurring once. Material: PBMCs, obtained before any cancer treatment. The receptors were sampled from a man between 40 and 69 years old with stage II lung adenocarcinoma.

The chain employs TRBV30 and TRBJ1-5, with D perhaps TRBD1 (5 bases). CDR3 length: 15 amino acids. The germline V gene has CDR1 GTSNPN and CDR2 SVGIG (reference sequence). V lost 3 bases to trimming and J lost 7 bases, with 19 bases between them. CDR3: CAWSDPVGGIQPQHF. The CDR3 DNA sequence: TGTGCCTGGAGCGACCCCGTTGGGGGTATCCAGCCCCAGCATTTT.

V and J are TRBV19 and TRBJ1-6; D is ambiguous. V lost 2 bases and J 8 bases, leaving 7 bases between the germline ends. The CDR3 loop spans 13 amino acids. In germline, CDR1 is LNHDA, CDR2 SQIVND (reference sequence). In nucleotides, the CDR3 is TGTGCCAGTAGTATATATGTCCATTCACCCCTCCACTTT. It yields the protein CASSIYVHSPLHF. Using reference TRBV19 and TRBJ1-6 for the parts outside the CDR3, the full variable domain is DGGITQSPKYLFRKEGQNVTLSCEQNLNHDAMYWYRQDPGQGLRLIYYSQIVNDFQKGDIAEGYSVSREKKESFPLTVTSAQKNPTAFYLCASSIYVHSPLHFGNGTRLTVT.

CDR3 DNA sequence: TGTGCCAGTAGTATAACAGGGGTTGACACTGAAGCTTTCTTT. Amino acid sequence: CASSITGVDTEAFF. V usage is TRBV19 and J usage is TRBJ1-1, with 7 positions matching TRBD1. The trim removed 2 bases at V and 3 bases at J, leaving 3 bases unmatched. The V gene's germline CDR1 is LNHDA and CDR2 SQIVND (reference sequence). The CDR3 spans 14 residues.

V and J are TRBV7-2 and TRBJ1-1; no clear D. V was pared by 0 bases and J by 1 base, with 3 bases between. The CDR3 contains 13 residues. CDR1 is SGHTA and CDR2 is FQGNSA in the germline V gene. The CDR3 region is CASSLAGNTEAFF. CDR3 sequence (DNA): TGTGCCAGCAGCTTAGCTGGGAACACTGAAGCTTTCTTT.

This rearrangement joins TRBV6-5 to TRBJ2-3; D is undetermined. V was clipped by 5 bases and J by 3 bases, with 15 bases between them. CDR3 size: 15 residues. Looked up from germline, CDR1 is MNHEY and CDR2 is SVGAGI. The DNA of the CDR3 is TGTGCCAGCAGTCACCACGCTACACCGACAGATACGCAGTATTTT. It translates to CASSHHATPTDTQYF.

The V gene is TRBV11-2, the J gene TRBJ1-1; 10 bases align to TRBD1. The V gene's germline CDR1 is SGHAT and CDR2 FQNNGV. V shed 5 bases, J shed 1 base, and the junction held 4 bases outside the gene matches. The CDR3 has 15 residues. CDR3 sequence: CASSAGQGPNTEAFF. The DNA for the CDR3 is TGTGCCAGCAGCGCGGGACAGGGGCCGAACACTGAAGCTTTCTTT. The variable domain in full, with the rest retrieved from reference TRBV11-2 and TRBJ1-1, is EAGVAQSPRYKIIEKRQSVAFWCNPISGHATLYWYQQILGQGPKLLIQFQNNGVVDDSQLPKDRFSAERLKGVDSTLKIQPAKLEDSAVYLCASSAGQGPNTEAFFGQGTRLTVV.

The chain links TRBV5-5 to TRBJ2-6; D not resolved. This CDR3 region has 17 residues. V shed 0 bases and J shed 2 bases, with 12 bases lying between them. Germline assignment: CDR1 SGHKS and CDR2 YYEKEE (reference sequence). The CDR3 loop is CASSLEVRLTGANVLTF. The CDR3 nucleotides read TGTGCCAGCAGCTTGGAAGTTCGACTGACTGGGGCCAACGTCCTGACTTTC.

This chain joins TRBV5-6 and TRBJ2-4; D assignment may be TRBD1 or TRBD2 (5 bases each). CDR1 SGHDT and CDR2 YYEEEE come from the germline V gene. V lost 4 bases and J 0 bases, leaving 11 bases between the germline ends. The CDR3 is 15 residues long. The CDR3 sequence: CASSPGTLAKNIQYF. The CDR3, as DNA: TGTGCCAGCAGCCCTGGGACCTTAGCCAAAAACATTCAGTACTTC.

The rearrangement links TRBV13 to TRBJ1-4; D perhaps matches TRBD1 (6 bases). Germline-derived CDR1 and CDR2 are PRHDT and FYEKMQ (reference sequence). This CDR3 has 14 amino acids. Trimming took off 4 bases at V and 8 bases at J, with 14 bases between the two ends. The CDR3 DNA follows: TGTGCCAGCAGCTCACGAGGGGGAGGGGAAAAACTGTTTTTT. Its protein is CASSSRGGGEKLFF.

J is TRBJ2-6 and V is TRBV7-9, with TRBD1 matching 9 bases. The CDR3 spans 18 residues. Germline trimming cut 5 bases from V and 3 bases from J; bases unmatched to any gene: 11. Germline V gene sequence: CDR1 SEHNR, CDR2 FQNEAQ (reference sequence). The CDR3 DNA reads TGTGCCAGCAGCGATACCGGGACAGGGTCAGTTGGGGCCAACGTCCTGACTTTC. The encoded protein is CASSDTGTGSVGANVLTF.

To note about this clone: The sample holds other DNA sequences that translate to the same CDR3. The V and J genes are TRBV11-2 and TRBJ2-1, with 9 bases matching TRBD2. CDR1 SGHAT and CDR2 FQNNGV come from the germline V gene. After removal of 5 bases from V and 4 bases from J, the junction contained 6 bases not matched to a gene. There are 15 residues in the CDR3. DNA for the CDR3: TGTGCCAGCAGCCTCCAGCGGGGGGCATACAATGAGCAGTTCTTC. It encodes CASSLQRGAYNEQFF.

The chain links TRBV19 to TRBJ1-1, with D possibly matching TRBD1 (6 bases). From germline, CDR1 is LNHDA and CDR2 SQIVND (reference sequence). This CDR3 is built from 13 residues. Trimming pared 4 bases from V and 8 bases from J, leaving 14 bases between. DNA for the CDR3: TGTGCCAGTAGTAACCGGGACACTTTCGAAGCTTTCTTT. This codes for CASSNRDTFEAFF.

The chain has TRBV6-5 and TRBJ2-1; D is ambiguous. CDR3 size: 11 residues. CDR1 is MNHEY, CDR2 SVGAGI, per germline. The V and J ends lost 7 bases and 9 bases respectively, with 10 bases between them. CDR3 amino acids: CASTLRGEQFF. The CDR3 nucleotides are TGTGCCAGCACTCTCCGCGGTGAGCAGTTCTTC.

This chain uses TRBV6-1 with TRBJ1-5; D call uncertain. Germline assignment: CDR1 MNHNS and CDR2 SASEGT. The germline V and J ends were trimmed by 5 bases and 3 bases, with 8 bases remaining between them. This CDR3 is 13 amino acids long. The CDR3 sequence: CASSPRLNQPQHF. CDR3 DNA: TGTGCCAGCAGTCCCCGACTCAATCAGCCCCAGCATTTT.

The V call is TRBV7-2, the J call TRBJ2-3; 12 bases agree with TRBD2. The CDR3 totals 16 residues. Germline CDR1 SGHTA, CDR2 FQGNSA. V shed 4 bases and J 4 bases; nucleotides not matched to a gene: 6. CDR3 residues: CASSSPSGGGSDTQYF. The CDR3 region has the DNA TGTGCCAGCAGCTCCCCTAGCGGGGGGGGCTCAGATACGCAGTATTTT.

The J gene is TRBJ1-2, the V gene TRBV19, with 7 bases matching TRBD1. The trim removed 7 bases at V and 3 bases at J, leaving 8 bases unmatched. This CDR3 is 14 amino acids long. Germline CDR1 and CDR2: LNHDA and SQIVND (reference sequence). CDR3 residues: CASKGQNNHYGYTF. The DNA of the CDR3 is TGTGCCAGTAAGGGACAGAACAATCACTATGGCTACACCTTC.

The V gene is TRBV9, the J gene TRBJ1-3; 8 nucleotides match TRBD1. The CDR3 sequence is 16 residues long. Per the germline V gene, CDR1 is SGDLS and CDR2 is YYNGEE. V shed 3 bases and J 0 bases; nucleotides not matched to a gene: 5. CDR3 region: CASSGGTGGSGNTIYF. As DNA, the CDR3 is TGTGCCAGCAGCGGGGGGACAGGCGGCTCTGGAAACACCATATATTTT.

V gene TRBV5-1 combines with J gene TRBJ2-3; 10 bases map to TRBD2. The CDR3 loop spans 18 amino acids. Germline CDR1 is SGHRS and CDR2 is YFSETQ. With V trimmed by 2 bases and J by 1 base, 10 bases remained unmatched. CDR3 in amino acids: CASSFLKPGLAGTDTQYF. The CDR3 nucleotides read TGCGCCAGCAGCTTTTTGAAACCCGGACTAGCGGGCACAGATACGCAGTATTTT.

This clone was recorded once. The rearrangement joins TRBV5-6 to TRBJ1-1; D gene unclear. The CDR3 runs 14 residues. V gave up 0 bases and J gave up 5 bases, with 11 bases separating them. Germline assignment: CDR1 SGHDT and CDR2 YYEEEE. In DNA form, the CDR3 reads TGTGCCAGCAGCTTGGGTCTTGAGGAAACTGAAGCTTTCTTT. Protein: CASSLGLEETEAFF.

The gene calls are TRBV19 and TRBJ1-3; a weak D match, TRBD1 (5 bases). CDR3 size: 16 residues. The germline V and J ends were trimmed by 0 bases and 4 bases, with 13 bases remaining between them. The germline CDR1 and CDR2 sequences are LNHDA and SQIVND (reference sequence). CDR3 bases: TGTGCCAGTAGTATAGATGGGGGATTCCGCGGAAACACCATATATTTT. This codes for CASSIDGGFRGNTIYF.

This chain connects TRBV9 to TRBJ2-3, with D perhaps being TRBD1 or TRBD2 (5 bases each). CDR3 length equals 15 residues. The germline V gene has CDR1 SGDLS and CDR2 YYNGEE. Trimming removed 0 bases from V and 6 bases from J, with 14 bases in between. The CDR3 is CASSVGDGTGDTQYF. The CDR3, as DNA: TGTGCCAGCAGCGTAGGGGACGGGACGGGCGATACGCAGTATTTT.

CDR3 in DNA: TGTGCCACCAGCAGAGAGACAGGGATTTACGAGCAGTACTTC. As protein: CATSRETGIYEQYF. The gene calls are TRBV15 and TRBJ2-7; TRBD1 aligns across 7 bases. The CDR3 runs to 14 residues. CDR1 and CDR2 from the germline V gene are LNHNV and YYDKDF (reference sequence). The V segment lost 0 bases and the J segment 4 bases; nucleotides outside the gene matches: 3.

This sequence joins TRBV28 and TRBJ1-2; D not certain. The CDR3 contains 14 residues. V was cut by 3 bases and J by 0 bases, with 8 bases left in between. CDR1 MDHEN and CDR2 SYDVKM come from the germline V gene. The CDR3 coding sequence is TGTGCCAGCAGTTTCTCGGAGTCTAACTATGGCTACACCTTC. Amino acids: CASSFSESNYGYTF.

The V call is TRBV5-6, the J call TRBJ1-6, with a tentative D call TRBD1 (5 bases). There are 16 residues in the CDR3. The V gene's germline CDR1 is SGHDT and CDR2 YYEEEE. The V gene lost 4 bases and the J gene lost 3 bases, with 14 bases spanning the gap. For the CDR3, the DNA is TGTGCCAGCAGCAACAGACGGGGGTTCTATAATTCACCCCTCCACTTT. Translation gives CASSNRRGFYNSPLHF.